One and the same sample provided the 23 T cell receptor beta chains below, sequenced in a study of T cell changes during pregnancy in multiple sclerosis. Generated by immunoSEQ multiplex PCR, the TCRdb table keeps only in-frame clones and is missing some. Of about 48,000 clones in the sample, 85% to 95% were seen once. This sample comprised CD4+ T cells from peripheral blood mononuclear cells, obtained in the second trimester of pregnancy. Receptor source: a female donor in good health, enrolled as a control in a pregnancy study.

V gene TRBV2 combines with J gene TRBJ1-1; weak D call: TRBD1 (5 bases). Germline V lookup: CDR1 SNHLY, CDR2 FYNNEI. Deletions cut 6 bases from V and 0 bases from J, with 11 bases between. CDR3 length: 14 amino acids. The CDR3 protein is CASSPGLMNTEAFF. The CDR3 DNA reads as TGTGCCAGCAGCCCGGGACTGATGAACACTGAAGCTTTCTTT.

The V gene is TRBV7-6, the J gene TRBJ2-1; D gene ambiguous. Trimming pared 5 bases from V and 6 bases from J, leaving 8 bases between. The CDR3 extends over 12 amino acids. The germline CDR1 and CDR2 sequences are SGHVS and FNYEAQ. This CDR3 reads CASSLDTNEQFF. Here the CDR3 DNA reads TGTGCCAGCAGCCTAGACACCAATGAGCAGTTCTTC.

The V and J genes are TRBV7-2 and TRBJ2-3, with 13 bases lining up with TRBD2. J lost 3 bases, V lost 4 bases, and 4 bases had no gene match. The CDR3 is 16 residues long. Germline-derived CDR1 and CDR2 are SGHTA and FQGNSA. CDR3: CASSSRTSGSTDTQYF. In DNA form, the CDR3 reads TGTGCCAGCAGCTCCCGGACTAGCGGGAGTACAGATACGCAGTATTTT.

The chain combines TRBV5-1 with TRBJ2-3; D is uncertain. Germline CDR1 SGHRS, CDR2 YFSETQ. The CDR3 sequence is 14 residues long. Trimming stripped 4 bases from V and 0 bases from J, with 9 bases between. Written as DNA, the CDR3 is TGCGCCAGCAGCACTACTACTAGCACAGATACGCAGTATTTT. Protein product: CASSTTTSTDTQYF.

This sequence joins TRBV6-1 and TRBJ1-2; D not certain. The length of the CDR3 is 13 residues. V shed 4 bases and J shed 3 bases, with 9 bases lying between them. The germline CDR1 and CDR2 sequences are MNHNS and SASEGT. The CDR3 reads CASSVSADYGYTF. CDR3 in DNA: TGTGCCAGCAGTGTTTCGGCGGACTATGGCTACACCTTC.

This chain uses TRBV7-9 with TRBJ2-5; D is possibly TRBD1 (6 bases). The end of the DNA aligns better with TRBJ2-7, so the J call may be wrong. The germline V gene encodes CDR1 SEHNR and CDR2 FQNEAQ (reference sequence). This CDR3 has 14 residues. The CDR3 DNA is TGTGCCAGCAGCGGCATGAGGGGGTCCTACGAGCAGTACTTC. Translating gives CASSGMRGSYEQYF.

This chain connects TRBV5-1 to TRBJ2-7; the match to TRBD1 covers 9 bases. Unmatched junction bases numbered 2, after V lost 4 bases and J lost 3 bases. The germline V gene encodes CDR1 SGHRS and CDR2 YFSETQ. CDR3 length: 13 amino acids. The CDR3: CASSRDRDYEQYF. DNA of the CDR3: TGCGCCAGCAGCCGGGACAGGGACTACGAGCAGTACTTC.

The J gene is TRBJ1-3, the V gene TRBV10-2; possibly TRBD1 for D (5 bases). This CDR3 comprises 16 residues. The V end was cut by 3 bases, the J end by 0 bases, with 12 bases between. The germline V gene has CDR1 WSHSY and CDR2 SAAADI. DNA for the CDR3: TGCGCCAGCAGTGAAGGGGCCGGGAGCTCTGGAAACACCATATATTTT. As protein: CASSEGAGSSGNTIYF.

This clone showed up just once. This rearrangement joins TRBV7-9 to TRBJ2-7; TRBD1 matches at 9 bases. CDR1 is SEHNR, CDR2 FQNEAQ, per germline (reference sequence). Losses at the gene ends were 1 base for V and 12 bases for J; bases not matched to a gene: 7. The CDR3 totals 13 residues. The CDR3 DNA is TGTGCCAGCAGCTTAGAAAGGACAGGGGTTTGGTACTTC. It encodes CASSLERTGVWYF.

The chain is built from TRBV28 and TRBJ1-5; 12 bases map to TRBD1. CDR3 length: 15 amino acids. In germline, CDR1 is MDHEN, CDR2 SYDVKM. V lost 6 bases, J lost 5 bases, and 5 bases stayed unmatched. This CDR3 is CASSSGQGAYQPQHF. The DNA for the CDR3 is TGTGCCAGCAGCTCGGGACAGGGGGCTTATCAGCCCCAGCATTTT.

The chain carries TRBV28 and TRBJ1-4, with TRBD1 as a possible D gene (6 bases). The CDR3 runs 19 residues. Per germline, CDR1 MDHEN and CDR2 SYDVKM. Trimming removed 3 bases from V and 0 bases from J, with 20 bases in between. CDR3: CASSFKGYSQGATNEKLFF. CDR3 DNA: TGTGCCAGCAGTTTTAAAGGGTATTCACAGGGTGCAACTAATGAAAAACTGTTTTTT.

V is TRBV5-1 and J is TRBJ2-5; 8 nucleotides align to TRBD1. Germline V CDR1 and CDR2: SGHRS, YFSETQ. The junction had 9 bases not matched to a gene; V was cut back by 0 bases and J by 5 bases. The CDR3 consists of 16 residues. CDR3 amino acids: CASSLAGPRTGETQYF. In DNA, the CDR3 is TGCGCCAGCAGCTTGGCCGGTCCTCGGACAGGGGAGACCCAGTACTTC. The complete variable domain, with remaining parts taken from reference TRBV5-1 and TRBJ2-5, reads KAGVTQTPRYLIKTRGQQVTLSCSPISGHRSVSWYQQTPGQGLQFLFEYFSETQRNKGNFPGRFSGRQFSNSRSEMNVSTLELGDSALYLCASSLAGPRTGETQYFGPGTRLLVL.

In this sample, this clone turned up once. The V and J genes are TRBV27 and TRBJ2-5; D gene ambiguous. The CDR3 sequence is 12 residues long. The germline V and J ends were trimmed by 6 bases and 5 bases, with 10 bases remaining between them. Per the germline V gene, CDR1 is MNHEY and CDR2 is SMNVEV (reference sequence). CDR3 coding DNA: TGTGCCAGCAGCCCTACCGGGGAGACCCAGTACTTC. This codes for CASSPTGETQYF.

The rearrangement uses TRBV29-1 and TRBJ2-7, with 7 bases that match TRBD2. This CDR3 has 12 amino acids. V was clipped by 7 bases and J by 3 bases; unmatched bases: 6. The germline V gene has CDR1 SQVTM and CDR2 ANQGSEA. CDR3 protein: CSAGEGRYEQYF. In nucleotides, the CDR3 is TGCAGCGCGGGGGAGGGCCGCTACGAGCAGTACTTC.

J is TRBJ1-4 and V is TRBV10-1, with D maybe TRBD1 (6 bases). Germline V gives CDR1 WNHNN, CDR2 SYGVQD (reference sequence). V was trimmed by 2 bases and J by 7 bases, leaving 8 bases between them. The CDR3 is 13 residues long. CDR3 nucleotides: TGCGCCAGCAGTGAGCAGGGGACTGAAAAACTGTTTTTT. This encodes CASSEQGTEKLFF.

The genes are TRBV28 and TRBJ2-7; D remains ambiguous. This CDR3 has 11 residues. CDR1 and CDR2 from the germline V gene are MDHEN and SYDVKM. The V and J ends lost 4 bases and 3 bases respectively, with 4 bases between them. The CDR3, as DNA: TGTGCCAGCAGTTCCATCTACGAGCAGTACTTC. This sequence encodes CASSSIYEQYF.

The CDR3 DNA sequence: TGCGCCAGCAGCTTGGGGACAGGAGTTGGCCAGCCCCAGCATTTT. Protein product: CASSLGTGVGQPQHF. The genes are TRBV5-1 and TRBJ1-5, with TRBD1 identical over 7 bases. There are 15 residues in the CDR3. V gave up 0 bases and J gave up 7 bases; unmatched junction bases: 7. Per germline, CDR1 SGHRS and CDR2 YFSETQ.

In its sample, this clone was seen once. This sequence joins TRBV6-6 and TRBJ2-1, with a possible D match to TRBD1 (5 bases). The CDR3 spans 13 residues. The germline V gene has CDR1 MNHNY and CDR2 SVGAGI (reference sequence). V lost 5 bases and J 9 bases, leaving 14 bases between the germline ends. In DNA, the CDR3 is TGTGCCAGCAGTCCGCAGGGTTTCGGTGAGCAGTTCTTC. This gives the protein CASSPQGFGEQFF.

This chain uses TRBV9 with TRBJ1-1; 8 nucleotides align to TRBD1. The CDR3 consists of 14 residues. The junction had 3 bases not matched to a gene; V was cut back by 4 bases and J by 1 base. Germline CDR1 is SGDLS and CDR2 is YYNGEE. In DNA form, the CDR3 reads TGTGCCAGCAGCAGGACAGGGCAGAACACTGAAGCTTTCTTT. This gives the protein CASSRTGQNTEAFF.

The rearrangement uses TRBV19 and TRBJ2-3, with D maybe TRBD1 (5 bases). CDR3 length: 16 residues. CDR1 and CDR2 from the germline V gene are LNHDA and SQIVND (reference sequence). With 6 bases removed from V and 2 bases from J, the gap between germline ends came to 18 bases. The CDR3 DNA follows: TGTGCCAGTAGGGGGCTCGGAAAGCCGGCCACAGATACGCAGTATTTT. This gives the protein CASRGLGKPATDTQYF.

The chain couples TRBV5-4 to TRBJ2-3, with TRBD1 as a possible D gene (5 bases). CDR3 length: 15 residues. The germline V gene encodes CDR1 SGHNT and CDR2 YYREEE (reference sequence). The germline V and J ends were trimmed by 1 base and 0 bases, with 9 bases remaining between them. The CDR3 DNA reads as TGTGCCAGCAGCTTGTCGACAGTTAGCACAGATACGCAGTATTTT. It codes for CASSLSTVSTDTQYF.

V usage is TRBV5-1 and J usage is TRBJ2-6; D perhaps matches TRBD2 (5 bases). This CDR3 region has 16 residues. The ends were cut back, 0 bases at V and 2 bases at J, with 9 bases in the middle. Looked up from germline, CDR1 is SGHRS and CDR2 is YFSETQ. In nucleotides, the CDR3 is TGCGCCAGCAGCTTGGAACGGGGAACTGGGGCCAACGTCCTGACTTTC. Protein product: CASSLERGTGANVLTF.

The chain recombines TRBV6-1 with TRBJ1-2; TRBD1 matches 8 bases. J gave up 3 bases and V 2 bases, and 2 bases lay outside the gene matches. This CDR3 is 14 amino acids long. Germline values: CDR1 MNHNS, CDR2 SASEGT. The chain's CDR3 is CASSEQGADYGYTF. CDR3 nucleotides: TGTGCCAGCAGTGAACAGGGGGCGGACTATGGCTACACCTTC.